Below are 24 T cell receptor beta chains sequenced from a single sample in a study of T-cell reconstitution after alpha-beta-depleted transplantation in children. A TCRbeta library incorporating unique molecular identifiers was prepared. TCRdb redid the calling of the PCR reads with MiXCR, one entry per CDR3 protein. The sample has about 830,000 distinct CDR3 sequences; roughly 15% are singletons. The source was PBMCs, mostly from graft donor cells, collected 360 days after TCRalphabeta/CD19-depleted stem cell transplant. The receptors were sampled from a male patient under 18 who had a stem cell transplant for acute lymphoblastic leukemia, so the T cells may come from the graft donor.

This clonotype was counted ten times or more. CDR3 sequence reads: CSVEVGQGETQYF. Here the CDR3 DNA reads TGCAGCGTTGAAGTGGGACAGGGAGAGACCCAGTACTTC. The rearrangement uses TRBV29-1 and TRBJ2-5; 9 bases map to TRBD1. CDR1 and CDR2 (germline): SQVTM, ANQGSEA. V was pared by 1 base and J by 4 bases, with 1 base of the junction left unmatched. This CDR3 is 13 amino acids long.

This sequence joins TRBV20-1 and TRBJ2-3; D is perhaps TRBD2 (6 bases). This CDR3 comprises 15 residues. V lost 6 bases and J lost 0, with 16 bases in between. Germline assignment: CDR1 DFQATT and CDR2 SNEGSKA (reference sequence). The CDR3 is CSAHGGLLSTDTQYF. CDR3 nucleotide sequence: TGCAGTGCGCATGGGGGGTTGCTTAGCACAGATACGCAGTATTTT.

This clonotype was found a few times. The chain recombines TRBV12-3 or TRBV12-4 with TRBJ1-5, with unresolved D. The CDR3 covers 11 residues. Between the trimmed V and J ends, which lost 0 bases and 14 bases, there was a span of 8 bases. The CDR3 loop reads CASSLAARKHF. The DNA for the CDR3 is TGTGCCAGCAGTTTAGCGGCCCGGAAGCATTTT.

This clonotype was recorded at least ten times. The CDR3 is CASSYLPVAGPQYF. CDR3 sequence (DNA): TGTGCCAGCAGTTATCTACCGGTCGCCGGCCCGCAGTATTTT. V gene TRBV6-5 combines with J gene TRBJ2-3; D not resolved. The CDR3 runs to 14 residues. V was cut by 3 bases and J by 10 bases, with 17 bases left in between. Germline assignment: CDR1 MNHEY and CDR2 SVGAGI.

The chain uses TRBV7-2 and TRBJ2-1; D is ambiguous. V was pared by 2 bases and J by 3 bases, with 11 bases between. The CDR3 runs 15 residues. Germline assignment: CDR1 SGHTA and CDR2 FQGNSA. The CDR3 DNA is TGTGCCAGCAGCTTAAAGGTTGGGGTCTACAATGAGCAGTTCTTC. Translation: CASSLKVGVYNEQFF.

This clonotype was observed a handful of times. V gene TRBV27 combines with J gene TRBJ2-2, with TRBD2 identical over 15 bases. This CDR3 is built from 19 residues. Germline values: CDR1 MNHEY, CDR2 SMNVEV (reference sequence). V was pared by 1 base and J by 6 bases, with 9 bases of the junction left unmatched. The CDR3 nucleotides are TGTGCCAGCAGTTTATTCGCTGGACTAGCGGGAGGGCCAGCCGGGGAGCTGTTTTTT. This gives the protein CASSLFAGLAGGPAGELFF.

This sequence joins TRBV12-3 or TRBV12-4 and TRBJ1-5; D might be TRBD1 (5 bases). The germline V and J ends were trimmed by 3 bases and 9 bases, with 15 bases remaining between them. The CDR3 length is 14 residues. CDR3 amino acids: CASSFPQAMRPQHF. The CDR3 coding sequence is TGTGCCAGCAGTTTCCCACAGGCTATGAGGCCCCAGCATTTT.

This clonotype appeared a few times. The chain's CDR3 is CASSLGGSKPNTGELFF. The CDR3 coding sequence is TGTGCCAGCAGTTTAGGGGGAAGCAAACCGAACACCGGGGAGCTGTTTTTT. The V and J genes are TRBV28 and TRBJ2-2; D tentatively reads TRBD1 or TRBD2 (5 bases each). Germline V gene data show CDR1 as MDHEN and CDR2 as SYDVKM. The CDR3 extends over 17 amino acids. V dropped 2 bases and J dropped 0 bases, with 13 bases sitting between them.

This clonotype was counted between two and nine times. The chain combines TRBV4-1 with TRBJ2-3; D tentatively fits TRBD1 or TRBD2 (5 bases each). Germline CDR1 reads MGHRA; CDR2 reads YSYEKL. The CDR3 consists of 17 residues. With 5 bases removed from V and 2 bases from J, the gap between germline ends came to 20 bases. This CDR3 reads CASSGQWPRAITDTQYF. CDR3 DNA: TGCGCCAGCAGCGGACAATGGCCGAGGGCCATCACAGATACGCAGTATTTT.

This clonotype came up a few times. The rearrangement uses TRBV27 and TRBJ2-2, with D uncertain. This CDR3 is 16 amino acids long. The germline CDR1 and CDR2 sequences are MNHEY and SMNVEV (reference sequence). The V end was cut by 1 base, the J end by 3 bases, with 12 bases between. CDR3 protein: CASSLYSSRHTGELFF. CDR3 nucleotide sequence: TGTGCCAGCAGTTTATATTCCAGTAGGCACACCGGGGAGCTGTTTTTT.

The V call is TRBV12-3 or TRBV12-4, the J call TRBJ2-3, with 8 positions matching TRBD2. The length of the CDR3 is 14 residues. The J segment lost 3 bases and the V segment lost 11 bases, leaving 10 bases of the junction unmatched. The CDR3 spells CAGRPGGGTDTQYF. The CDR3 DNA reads TGTGCCGGACGCCCCGGGGGGGGAACAGATACGCAGTATTTT.

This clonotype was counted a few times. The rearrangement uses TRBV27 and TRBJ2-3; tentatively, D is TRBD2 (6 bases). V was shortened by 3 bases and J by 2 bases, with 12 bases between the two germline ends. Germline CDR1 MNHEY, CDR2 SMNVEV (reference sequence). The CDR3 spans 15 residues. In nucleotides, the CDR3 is TGTGCCAGCAGTTTCGCGGGGACGTTCACAGATACGCAGTATTTT. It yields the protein CASSFAGTFTDTQYF.

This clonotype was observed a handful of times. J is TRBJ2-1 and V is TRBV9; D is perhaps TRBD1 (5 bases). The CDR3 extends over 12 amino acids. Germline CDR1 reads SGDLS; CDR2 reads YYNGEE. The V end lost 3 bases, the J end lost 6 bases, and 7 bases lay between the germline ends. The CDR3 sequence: CASSETVNEQFF. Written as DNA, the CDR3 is TGTGCCAGCAGCGAGACAGTCAATGAGCAGTTCTTC.

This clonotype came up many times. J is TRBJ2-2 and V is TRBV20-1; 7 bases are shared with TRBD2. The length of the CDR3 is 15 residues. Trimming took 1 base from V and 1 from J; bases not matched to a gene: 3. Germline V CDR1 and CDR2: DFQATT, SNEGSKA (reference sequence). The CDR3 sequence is CSARGAGRNTGELFF. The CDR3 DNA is TGCAGTGCTAGAGGAGCGGGACGGAACACCGGGGAGCTGTTTTTT.

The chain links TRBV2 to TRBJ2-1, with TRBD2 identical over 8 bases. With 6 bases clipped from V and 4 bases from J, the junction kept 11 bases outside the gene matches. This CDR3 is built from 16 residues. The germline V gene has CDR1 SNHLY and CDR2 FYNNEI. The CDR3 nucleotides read TGTGCCAGCAGACTCACTCATAGCGGGACTTACAATGAGCAGTTCTTC. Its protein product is CASRLTHSGTYNEQFF.

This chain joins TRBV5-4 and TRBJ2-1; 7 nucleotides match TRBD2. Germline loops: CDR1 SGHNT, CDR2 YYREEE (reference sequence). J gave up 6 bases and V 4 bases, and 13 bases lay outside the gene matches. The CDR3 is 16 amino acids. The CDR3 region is CASSKNLAAGPNEQFF. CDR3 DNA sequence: TGTGCCAGCAGCAAAAATCTAGCGGCAGGCCCCAATGAGCAGTTCTTC.

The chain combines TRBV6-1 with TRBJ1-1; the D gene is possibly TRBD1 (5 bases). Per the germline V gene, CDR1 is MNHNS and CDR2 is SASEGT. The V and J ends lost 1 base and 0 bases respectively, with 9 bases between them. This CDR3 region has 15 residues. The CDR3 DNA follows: TGTGCCAGCAGTGAAGAGGGGATCATGAACACTGAAGCTTTCTTT. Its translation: CASSEEGIMNTEAFF.

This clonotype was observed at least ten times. CDR3 amino acids: CASSLDFTSLEQYF. The CDR3 DNA is TGTGCCAGCAGCTTAGATTTCACTAGCCTCGAGCAGTACTTC. This chain connects TRBV11-2 to TRBJ2-7, with a possible D match to TRBD2 (6 bases). The germline CDR1 and CDR2 sequences are SGHAT and FQNNGV. CDR3 length: 14 residues. V dropped 0 bases and J dropped 6 bases, with 12 bases sitting between them.

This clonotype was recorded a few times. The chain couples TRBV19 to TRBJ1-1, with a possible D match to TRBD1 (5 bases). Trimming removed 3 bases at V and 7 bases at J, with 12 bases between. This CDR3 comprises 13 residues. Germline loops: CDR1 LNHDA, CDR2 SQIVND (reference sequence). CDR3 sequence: CASSMDRGGEAFF. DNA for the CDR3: TGTGCCAGTAGTATGGATAGGGGTGGTGAAGCTTTCTTT. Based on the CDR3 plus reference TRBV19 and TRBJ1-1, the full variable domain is DGGITQSPKYLFRKEGQNVTLSCEQNLNHDAMYWYRQDPGQGLRLIYYSQIVNDFQKGDIAEGYSVSREKKESFPLTVTSAQKNPTAFYLCASSMDRGGEAFFGQGTRLTVV.

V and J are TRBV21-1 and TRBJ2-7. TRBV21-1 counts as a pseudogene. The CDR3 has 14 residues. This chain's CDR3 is CASSKERDLYEQYF. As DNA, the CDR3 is TGTGCCAGCAGCAAAGAAAGGGACCTCTACGAGCAGTACTTC.

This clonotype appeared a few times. The CDR3 nucleotides read TGTGCCAGCAGCCCCCGGGACAGGGCGCTGATACAAGAGACCCAGTACTTC. Amino acids: CASSPRDRALIQETQYF. V and J are TRBV7-2 and TRBJ2-5; TRBD1 aligns across 9 bases. The germline CDR1 and CDR2 sequences are SGHTA and FQGNSA. The CDR3 has 17 residues. Trimming at V came to 5 bases and at J to 2 bases, leaving 12 bases not matched to a gene.

CDR3 bases: TGTGCCAGCAGTGTAGGCAGGGCCCCGTTCTTC. It specifies CASSVGRAPFF. The genes are TRBV25-1 and TRBJ2-1; possible D gene TRBD1, 5 bases. The CDR3 sequence is 11 residues long. Germline V gene lookup returns CDR1 MGHDK and CDR2 SYGVNS. Trimming pared 4 bases from V and 15 bases from J, leaving 13 bases between.

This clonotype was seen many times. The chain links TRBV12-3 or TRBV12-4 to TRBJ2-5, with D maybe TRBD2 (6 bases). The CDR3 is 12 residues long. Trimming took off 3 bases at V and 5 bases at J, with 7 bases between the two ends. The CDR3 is CASSFGGETQYF. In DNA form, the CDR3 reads TGTGCCAGCAGTTTCGGGGGTGAGACCCAGTACTTC.

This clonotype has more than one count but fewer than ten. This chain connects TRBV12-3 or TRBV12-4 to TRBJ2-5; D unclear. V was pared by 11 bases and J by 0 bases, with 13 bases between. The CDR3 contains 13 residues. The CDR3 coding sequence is TGTGCCGTCAGATCGCTGTACCAAGAGACCCAGTACTTC. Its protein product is CAVRSLYQETQYF.